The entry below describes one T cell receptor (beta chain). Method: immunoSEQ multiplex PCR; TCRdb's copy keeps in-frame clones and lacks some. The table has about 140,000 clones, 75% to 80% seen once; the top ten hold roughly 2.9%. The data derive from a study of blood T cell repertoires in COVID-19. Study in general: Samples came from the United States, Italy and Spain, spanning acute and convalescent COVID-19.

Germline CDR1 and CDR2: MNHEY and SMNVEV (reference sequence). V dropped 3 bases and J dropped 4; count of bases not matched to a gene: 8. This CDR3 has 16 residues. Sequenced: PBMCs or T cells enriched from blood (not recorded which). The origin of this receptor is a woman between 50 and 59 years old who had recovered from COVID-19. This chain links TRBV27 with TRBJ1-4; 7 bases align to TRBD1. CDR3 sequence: CASSFTATGFNEKLFF. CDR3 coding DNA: TGTGCCAGCAGTTTCACCGCGACAGGGTTTAATGAAAAACTGTTTTTT.